The next 9 T cell receptor beta chains were all read from a single sample in a study of breast tumors, draining lymph nodes, adjacent tissues. Axillary draining lymph nodes of breast cancer patients supplied the node samples. TCRdb re-called the multiplex PCR reads through MiXCR, storing one row per CDR3 protein. The data show about 200,000 distinct CDR3 sequences, with around a third seen just once and roughly 4% held by the top ten. The sample comprised axillary lymph node tissue. Receptor source: a female donor with breast cancer. Some clones in this sample may be carry-over from other donors' samples.

In the case of this clonotype: This may be a read error, as it is one base from a much larger clone. This sequence joins TRBV6-2 or TRBV6-3 and TRBJ2-5; D might be TRBD2 (6 bases). The CDR3 has 10 residues. Germline CDR1 MNHEY, CDR2 SVGEGT. This chain's CDR3 is CASNRGTQCF. In nucleotides, the CDR3 is TGTGCCAGCAACCGGGGGACCCAGTGCTTC.

About this clonotype: This may be a read error: a much more frequent sequence differs by one nucleotide. The chain recombines TRBV3-1 with TRBJ2-3; TRBD2 is a possible D gene (6 bases). Germline-derived CDR1 and CDR2 are LGHDT and YNNKEL (reference sequence). This CDR3 spans 16 amino acids. The CDR3 protein is CASSQDEEGDTDTRYF. The CDR3 DNA follows: TGTGCCAGCAGCCAAGACGAGGAGGGCGACACAGATACGCGGTATTTT.

Concerning this clonotype itself: A much larger clone differs from this one at a single base, so this may be a read error. The V call is TRBV5-5, the J call TRBJ2-1, with 11 positions matching TRBD2. V lost 1 base and J lost 9; bases outside the gene matches: 9. There are 16 residues in the CDR3. Germline V gene lookup returns CDR1 SGHKS and CDR2 YYEKEE (reference sequence). In DNA, the CDR3 is TGTGCCAGCAGCTTGCAGATAGCGGGGGGGGGGAGTGAGCAGTTCTTC. Protein sequence: CASSLQIAGGGSEQFF. The whole variable domain, filled in from reference TRBV5-5 and TRBJ2-1, reads DAGVTQSPTHLIKTRGQQVTLRCSPISGHKSVSWYQQVLGQGPQFIFQYYEKEERGRGNFPDRFSARQFPNYSSELNVNALLLGDSALYLCASSLQIAGGGSEQFFGPGTRLTVL.

There are many counts of this clonotype. V gene TRBV19 combines with J gene TRBJ2-5; no clear D gene. This CDR3 contains 14 residues. Per germline, CDR1 LNHDA and CDR2 SQIVND (reference sequence). Trimming removed 1 base from V and 1 base from J, with 7 bases in between. Here the CDR3 reads CASSIGETQETQYF. The CDR3 region has the DNA TGTGCCAGTAGTATAGGCGAGACCCAAGAGACCCAGTACTTC.

This clonotype was seen at least ten times. The chain is built from TRBV6-1 and TRBJ1-5; the D is unclear. The CDR3 runs to 15 residues. Germline-derived CDR1 and CDR2 are MNHNS and SASEGT. V lost 7 bases, J lost 0 bases, and 13 bases lay in between. CDR3 amino acids: CASKMEPNSNQPQHF. CDR3 nucleotides: TGTGCCAGCAAGATGGAACCCAATAGCAATCAGCCCCAGCATTTT.

In the case of this clonotype: This CDR3 fails to terminate in the conserved phenylalanine or tryptophan, so it likely reflects a read error. V usage is TRBV19 and J usage is TRBJ1-1; D perhaps matches TRBD1 (5 bases). CDR3 length equals 16 residues. From germline, CDR1 is LNHDA and CDR2 SQIVND (reference sequence). Deletions cut 4 bases from V and 5 bases from J, with 20 bases between. This CDR3 is CASSTDRQASDTEAFS. The CDR3 DNA follows: TGTGCCAGTAGTACCGACAGACAAGCTTCGGATACTGAAGCTTTCTCT.

This chain links TRBV12-3 or TRBV12-4 with TRBJ2-1, with D possibly TRBD2 on 6 matching bases. CDR3 size: 20 residues. Deletions cut 6 bases from V and 0 bases from J, with 27 bases between. CDR3 DNA: TGTGCCAGCAGCCCCTTGGTGGTGCTAGCGAGTCAAAGCTCCTACAATGAGCAGTTCTTC. Encoded protein: CASSPLVVLASQSSYNEQFF.

The genes are TRBV7-9 and TRBJ1-1; D ambiguous. Trimming cost V 3 bases and J 8 bases, with 10 bases left between them. Per the germline V gene, CDR1 is SEHNR and CDR2 is FQNEAQ (reference sequence). The CDR3 loop spans 12 amino acids. CDR3 sequence (DNA): TGTGCCAGCAGCTTGATGGTCCCCGAAGCTTTCTTT. The encoded protein is CASSLMVPEAFF.

The gene calls are TRBV7-9 and TRBJ2-4, with D maybe TRBD1 (5 bases). The CDR3 has 18 residues. V dropped 5 bases and J dropped 0 bases, with 20 bases sitting between them. Germline V gene sequence: CDR1 SEHNR, CDR2 FQNEAQ (reference sequence). The CDR3 DNA sequence: TGTGCCAGCAGCCCCAGGGCTGTTACCCCTCTAGCCAAAAACATTCAGTACTTC. Translating it yields CASSPRAVTPLAKNIQYF.